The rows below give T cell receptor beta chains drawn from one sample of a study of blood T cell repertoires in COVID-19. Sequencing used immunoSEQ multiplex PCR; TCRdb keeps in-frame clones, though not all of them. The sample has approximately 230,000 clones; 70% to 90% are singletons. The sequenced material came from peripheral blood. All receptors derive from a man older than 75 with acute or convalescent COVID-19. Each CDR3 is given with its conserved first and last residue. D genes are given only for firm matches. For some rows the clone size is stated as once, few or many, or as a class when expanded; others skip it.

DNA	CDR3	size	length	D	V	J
TGTGCCAGCAGTTACCTTTTCCAGGGCGCTAACTATGGCTACACCTTC	CASSYLFQGANYGYTF	once	16	-	TRBV6-5	TRBJ1-2
TGTGCCAGCAGCTTAGCGTCGGCAGGGGGCGGGTACGAGCAGTACTTC	CASSLASAGGGYEQYF	-	16	TRBD1	TRBV7-6	TRBJ2-7
TGTGCCAGCAGTGACAGATACAATGAGCAGTTCTTC	CASSDRYNEQFF	few	12	-	TRBV6-1	TRBJ2-1
TGTGCCAGCAGGGTGACGGGCCAAGAGACCCAGTACTTC	CASRVTGQETQYF	-	13	-	TRBV12-3/TRBV12-4	TRBJ2-5
TGTGCCAGCAGCGCGGGTCACCAGAACACTGAAGCTTTCTTT	CASSAGHQNTEAFF	-	14	-	TRBV7-9	TRBJ1-1
TGCGCCAGCAGCCAAGGGAATAGGGGCTCCTACGAGCAGTACTTC	CASSQGNRGSYEQYF	-	15	-	TRBV4-3	TRBJ2-7
TGCGCCAGCAGCTTGGTATTAACTAGCACAGATACGCAGTATTTT	CASSLVLTSTDTQYF	-	15	-	TRBV5-1	TRBJ2-3
TGTGCCAGCAGTTACTCGCCGGGAGGCATGAACACCGGGGAGCTGTTTTTT	CASSYSPGGMNTGELFF	-	17	TRBD2	TRBV6-2/TRBV6-3	TRBJ2-2
TGTGCCAGCAGTTTAGTAGCGGGGGGTGAGCAGTTCTTC	CASSLVAGGEQFF	-	13	TRBD2	TRBV12-3/TRBV12-4	TRBJ2-1
TGTGCCAGCTCACCAAATAAGGGGCCCAATGAAAAACTGTTTTTT	CASSPNKGPNEKLFF	-	15	-	TRBV18	TRBJ1-4
TGTGCCAGCAGAAGGACAGGGGAGGGTTCACCCCTCCACTTT	CASRRTGEGSPLHF	-	14	TRBD1	TRBV28	TRBJ1-6
TGTGCCAGCAGCGTATCCCTTAGACAGCTCGACGACTATGGCTACACCTTC	CASSVSLRQLDDYGYTF	-	17	-	TRBV9	TRBJ1-2
TGTGCCAGCAGTTTACTTGGCAATCAGCCCCAGCATTTT	CASSLLGNQPQHF	-	13	-	TRBV6-5	TRBJ1-5